One TCR beta chain is described in this entry. TCRdb keeps only in-frame clones here, not all; method: immunoSEQ multiplex PCR. The sample contains 200,000 to 250,000 clones, 70% to 90% of which appear only once. Germline V CDR1 and CDR2: SGHTS, YDEGEE. The CDR3 extends over 12 amino acids. Trimming pared 4 bases from V and 8 bases from J, leaving 10 bases between. This sample was taken from a study of blood T cell repertoires in COVID-19. Overall study context: The analysed material was cDNA or gDNA that came from T cells, B-cell-depleted T cells, or PBMCs.

This sequence originates from a middle-aged woman with acute COVID-19. The specimen sequenced was PBMCs or T cells enriched from blood (not recorded which). The J gene is TRBJ2-1, the V gene TRBV5-8, with a tentative D call TRBD1 (5 bases). CDR3 sequence (DNA): TGTGCCAGCAGCGGGAACAGGTATGAGCAGTTCTTC. Amino acids: CASSGNRYEQFF.